This T cell receptor beta chain came from a study of blood T cell repertoires in COVID-19. Background on the study: From the United States, Italy and Spain came samples of acute and convalescent COVID-19.

Assay used: immunoSEQ multiplex PCR; TCRdb lists only in-frame clones, some missing. The sample has approximately 450,000 clones; about 90% are singletons. This CDR3 is 15 amino acids long. Germline lookup yields CDR1 LGHDT and CDR2 YNNKEL (reference sequence). V lost 5 bases, J lost 13 bases, and 21 bases lay in between. Only a few counts were recorded for this clone. Those who participated ranged in age from 18 to 89 years and resided in 24 US areas. Donors were grouped by their self-reported clinical history. The receptor comes from a woman in her late teens or twenties with acute COVID-19. The chain is built from TRBV3-1 (or the pseudogene TRBV3-2) and TRBJ1-6, with D perhaps TRBD1 (6 bases). Sequencing used PBMCs or T cells enriched from blood (not recorded which). CDR3 DNA sequence: TGTGCCAGCAGCGCCGTCCCAGGGGTAAACGCCCCCCTCCACTTT. Amino acid sequence: CASSAVPGVNAPLHF.